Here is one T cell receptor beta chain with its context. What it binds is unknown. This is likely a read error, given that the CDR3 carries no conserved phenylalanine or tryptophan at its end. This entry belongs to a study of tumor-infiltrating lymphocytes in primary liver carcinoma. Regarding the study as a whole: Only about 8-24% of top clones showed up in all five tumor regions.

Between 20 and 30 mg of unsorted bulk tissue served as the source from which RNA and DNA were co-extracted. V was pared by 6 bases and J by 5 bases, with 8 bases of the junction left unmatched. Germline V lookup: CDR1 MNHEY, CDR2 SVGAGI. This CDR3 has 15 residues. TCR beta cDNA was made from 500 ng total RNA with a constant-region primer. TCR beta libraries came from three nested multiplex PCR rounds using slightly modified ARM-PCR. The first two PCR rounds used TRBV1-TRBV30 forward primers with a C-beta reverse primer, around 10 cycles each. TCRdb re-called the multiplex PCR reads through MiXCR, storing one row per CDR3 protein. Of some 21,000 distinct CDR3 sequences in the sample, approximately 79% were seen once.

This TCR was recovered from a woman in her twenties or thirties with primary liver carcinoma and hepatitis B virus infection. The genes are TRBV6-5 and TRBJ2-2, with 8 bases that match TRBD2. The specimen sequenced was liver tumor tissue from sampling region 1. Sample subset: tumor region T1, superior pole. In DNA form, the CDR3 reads TGTGCCAGCAGCCTACTAGCGGCAGATACCGGGGAGCTGTTTTCT. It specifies CASSLLAADTGELFS.